This entry features one T cell receptor (beta chain) sequence. This PCR relied on a set of 60 Vbeta primers and 13 Jbeta primers. Sequenced by immunoSEQ multiplex PCR; TCRdb stores in-frame clones only, minus some. In total, the table holds fewer than 85,000 clones. V dropped 3 bases and J dropped 5 bases, with 13 bases sitting between them. The CDR3 loop spans 14 amino acids. CDR1 is KGHSH and CDR2 is LQKENI in the germline V gene. These data come from a study of cytomegalovirus exposure and HLA in healthy donors. The receptor comes from a man aged 25 to 45 in good health and CMV-seronegative. Material for sequencing was PBMCs. The chain employs TRBV18 and TRBJ2-5; a possible D gene is TRBD1 (5 bases). The DNA for the CDR3 is TGTGCCAGCTCACCGCCAGGACACCGGGAGACCCAGTACTTC. It encodes CASSPPGHRETQYF.